This T cell receptor beta chain was sequenced for a study of OX40 agonist ivuxolimab in advanced cancers. In the study overall: Ivuxolimab was an agonistic, fully human IgG2 monoclonal antibody directed against OX40 (CD134), a costimulatory receptor. Intravenous ivuxolimab was administered to patients every 2 weeks at six dose levels: 0.01, 0.1, 0.3, 1.5, 3 and 10 mg/kg. Of the 50 to 55 dose-escalation patients, hepatocellular carcinoma was present in about 20, melanoma in some 15, renal cell carcinoma in 9 and head and neck cancer in 9. A male proportion of 75% to 85% and a mean age of around 60 years, ranging from 23 to 79, were recorded for the dose-escalation cohort. Prior anti-PD-1, anti-PD-L1 or anti-CTLA-4 therapy was permitted, and 40% of dose-escalation patients had received checkpoint inhibitors. Partial responses occurred in three dose-escalation patients: two with cutaneous melanoma and one with hepatocellular carcinoma. The point of sequencing TCRbeta in the periphery was to test whether ivuxolimab changed TCR sequence diversity and drove clonal T-cell expansion. The paper covers the monotherapy dose-escalation part of the phase I ivuxolimab trial, which included N ≈ 50 patients.

Overall study outcomes, separate from this receptor: Clonal expansion of both CD4+ and CD8+ blood T cells was observed from baseline to week 6 at doses 0.1 to 3.0 mg/kg. Low levels of normalized T-cell clonal expansion were also seen in some patients who did not respond. Which antigens the clonally expanded peripheral T cells were specific for was not determined. Partial responders in the 0.1-3.0 mg/kg groups had among the lowest normalized peripheral clonal expansion, especially among CD8+ T cells. After ivuxolimab, CD8+ T cells had more expanded clones than CD4+ T cells on average.

The CDR3 goes from the cysteine to the phenylalanine over 15 residues. The retained sequence is limited to the CDR3, 45 bases, with the frame set at the first base. CDR1 SGHTA and CDR2 FQGTGA are derived from the germline V gene. V is pruned by 0 bases and J by 7 bases, leaving 4 bases of the junction without a gene match. For sequencing of the TCRbeta CDR3 region, genomic DNA was extracted from the sorted cells. The immunoSEQ Assay was used for sequencing of TCRbeta CDR3 regions. This is the immuneACCESS table as TCRdb keeps it, with only in-frame sequences that have V and J called. A part of the clones is gone; compared with another copy, unresolved V genes explain less than half, and the rest is unexplained. A total of around 40,000 clones appear in this sample, 80% of them only once. 4.5% to 5.5% of the sample goes to the ten largest clones. Patients with autoimmune disease history or receiving systemic immunosuppression were excluded from the trial. Peripheral blood for TCR sequencing was collected from all dose cohorts at baseline, on cycle 4 day 1, and on cycle 7 day 1. The samples were taken from a phase I, first-in-human, multicenter, open-label dose-escalation trial of ivuxolimab. Adults with locally advanced or metastatic melanoma, renal cell carcinoma, hepatocellular carcinoma or head and neck squamous cell carcinoma were enrolled in the trial. Before TCR sequencing, CD4+ T cells and CD8+ T cells were sorted from peripheral blood as separate populations.

Worth noting for this clone: Its antigen is currently not known. No clone much larger than this one lies a single base away; base qualities are absent.

This specimen was CD4+ or CD8+ T cells sorted from blood, taken in a trial of the OX40 agonist ivuxolimab. The V gene is TRBV7-3 and the J gene is TRBJ2-1; TRBD2 aligns with 9 central bases. The TCR comes from an adult with an advanced solid tumor such as melanoma, head and neck, liver or kidney cancer. The DNA sequence is TGTGCCAGCAGCTTAACGGGACTAGCTACTAATGAGCAGTTCTTC. This codes for CASSLTGLATNEQFF.